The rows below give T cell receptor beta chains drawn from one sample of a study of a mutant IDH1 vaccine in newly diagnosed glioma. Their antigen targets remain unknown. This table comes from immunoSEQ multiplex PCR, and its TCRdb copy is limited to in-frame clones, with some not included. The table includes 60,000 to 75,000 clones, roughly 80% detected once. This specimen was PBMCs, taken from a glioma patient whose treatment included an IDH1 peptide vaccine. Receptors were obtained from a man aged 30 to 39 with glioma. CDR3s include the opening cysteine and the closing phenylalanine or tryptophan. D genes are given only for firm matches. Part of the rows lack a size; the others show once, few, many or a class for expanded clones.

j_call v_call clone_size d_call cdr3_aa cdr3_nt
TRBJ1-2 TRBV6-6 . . CASKGRANYGYTF TGTGCCAGCAAGGGGCGAGCTAACTATGGCTACACCTTC
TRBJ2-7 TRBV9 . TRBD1 CASSKDRGDSYEQYF TGTGCCAGCAGCAAGGACAGGGGCGACTCCTACGAGCAGTACTTC
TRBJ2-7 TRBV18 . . CASSPGVGKPHEQYF TGTGCCAGCTCACCAGGGGTGGGAAAACCCCACGAGCAGTACTTC
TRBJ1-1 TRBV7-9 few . CASSLDSGTEAFF TGTGCCAGCAGCTTAGACAGTGGCACTGAAGCTTTCTTT
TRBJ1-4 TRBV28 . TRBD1 CASSLRDRVNEKLFF TGTGCCAGCAGTCTCCGAGACAGGGTTAATGAAAAACTGTTTTTT
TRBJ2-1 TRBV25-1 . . CASSDYNEQFF TGTGCCAGCAGTGATTACAATGAGCAGTTCTTC
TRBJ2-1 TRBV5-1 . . CASSLSPVGAAYNEQFF TGCGCCAGCAGCTTGTCCCCGGTGGGTGCCGCCTACAATGAGCAGTTCTTC
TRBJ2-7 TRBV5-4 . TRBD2 CASSSVPRGDEQYF TGTGCCAGCAGCTCAGTACCCCGGGGGGACGAGCAGTACTTC
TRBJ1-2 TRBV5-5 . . CASSLRSGSGYTF TGTGCCAGCAGCTTGAGGTCTGGGAGTGGCTACACCTTC
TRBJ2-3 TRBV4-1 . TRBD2 CASSQGILAGNTDTQYF TGCGCCAGCAGCCAAGGGATCCTAGCGGGGAACACAGATACGCAGTATTTT
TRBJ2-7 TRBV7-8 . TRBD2 CASSLFSLAGGPREQYF TGTGCCAGCAGCTTATTTTCGCTAGCGGGGGGGCCAAGGGAGCAGTACTTC
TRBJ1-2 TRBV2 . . CASSPQGYRNYGYTF TGTGCCAGCAGCCCTCAAGGGTACCGTAACTATGGCTACACCTTC
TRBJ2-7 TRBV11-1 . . CASSLERESYEQYF TGTGCCAGCAGCTTAGAAAGAGAGTCCTACGAGCAGTACTTC
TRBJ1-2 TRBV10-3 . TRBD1 CAIRTTGEMNGYTF TGTGCCATCAGAACGACAGGGGAGATGAATGGCTACACCTTC
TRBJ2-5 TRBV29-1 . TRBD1 CSVPGQGMSQYF TGCAGCGTCCCGGGACAGGGTATGTCCCAGTACTTC
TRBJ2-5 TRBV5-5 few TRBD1 CASSWGNTGQALQETQYF TGTGCCAGCAGCTGGGGGAATACGGGACAGGCCCTCCAAGAGACCCAGTACTTC
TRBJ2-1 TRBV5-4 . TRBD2 CASTPRASGINEQFF TGTGCCAGCACCCCCCGGGCTAGCGGCATCAATGAGCAGTTCTTC
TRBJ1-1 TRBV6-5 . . CASSYGQGGEAFF TGTGCCAGCAGTTACGGCCAGGGAGGAGAAGCTTTCTTT
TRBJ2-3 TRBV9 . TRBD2 CASSVSASGSDPDTQYF TGTGCCAGCAGCGTATCCGCTAGCGGGAGCGACCCCGATACGCAGTATTTT
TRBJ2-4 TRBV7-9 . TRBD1 CASSPTQQGWTKNIQYF TGTGCCAGCAGCCCCACTCAACAGGGGTGGACCAAAAACATTCAGTACTTC
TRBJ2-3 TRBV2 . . CASSELEGEHTDTQYF TGTGCCAGCAGTGAATTGGAGGGGGAACACACAGATACGCAGTATTTT
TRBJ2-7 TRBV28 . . CASSFNRLGSSYEQYF TGTGCCAGCAGTTTTAACAGGCTGGGATCATCCTACGAGCAGTACTTC
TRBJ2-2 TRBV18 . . CASSSAGNTGELFF TGTGCCAGCTCGAGTGCGGGGAACACCGGGGAGCTGTTTTTT
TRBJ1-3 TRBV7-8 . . CASSLGSGNTIYF TGTGCCAGCAGCTTAGGCTCTGGAAACACCATATATTTT
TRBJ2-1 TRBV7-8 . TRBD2 CASSFAGLVFYNEQFF TGTGCCAGCAGCTTCGCGGGACTAGTGTTCTACAATGAGCAGTTCTTC
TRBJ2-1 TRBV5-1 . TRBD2 CASSPGTSGDEQFF TGCGCCAGCAGCCCCGGGACTAGCGGAGACGAGCAGTTCTTC